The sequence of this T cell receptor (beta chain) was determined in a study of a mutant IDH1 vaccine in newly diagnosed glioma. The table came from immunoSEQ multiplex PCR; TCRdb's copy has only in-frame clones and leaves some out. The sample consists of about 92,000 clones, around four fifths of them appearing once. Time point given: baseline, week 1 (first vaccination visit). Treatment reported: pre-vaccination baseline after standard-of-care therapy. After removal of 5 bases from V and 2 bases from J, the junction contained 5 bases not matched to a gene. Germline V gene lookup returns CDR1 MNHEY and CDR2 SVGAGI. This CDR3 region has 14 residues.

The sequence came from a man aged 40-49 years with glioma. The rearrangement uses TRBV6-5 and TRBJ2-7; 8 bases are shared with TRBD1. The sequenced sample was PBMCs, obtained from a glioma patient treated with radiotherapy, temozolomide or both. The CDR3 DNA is TGTGCCAGCAGTGGGACAGGACCCCCCTACGAGCAGTACTTC. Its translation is CASSGTGPPYEQYF.